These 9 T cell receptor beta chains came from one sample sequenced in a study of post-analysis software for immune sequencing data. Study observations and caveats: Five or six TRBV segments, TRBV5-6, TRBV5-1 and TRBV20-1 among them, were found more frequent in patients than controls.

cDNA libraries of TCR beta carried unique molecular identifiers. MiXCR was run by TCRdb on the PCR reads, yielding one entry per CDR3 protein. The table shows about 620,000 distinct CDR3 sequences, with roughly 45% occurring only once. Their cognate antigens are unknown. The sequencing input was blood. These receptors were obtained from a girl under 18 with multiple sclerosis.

The CDR3 nucleotides read TGCAGTGCTAGGAGCGGGAGAGTATCAGATACGCAGTATTTT. Protein sequence: CSARSGRVSDTQYF. This chain uses TRBV20-1 with TRBJ2-3; 8 positions agree with TRBD2. CDR1 and CDR2 (germline): DFQATT, SNEGSKA (reference sequence). This CDR3 is built from 14 residues. V was pared by 3 bases and J by 4 bases, with 6 bases of the junction left unmatched.

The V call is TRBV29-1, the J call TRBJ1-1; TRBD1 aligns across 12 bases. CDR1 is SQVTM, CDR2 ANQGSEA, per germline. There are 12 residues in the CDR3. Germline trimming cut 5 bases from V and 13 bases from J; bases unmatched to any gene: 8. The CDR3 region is CSVTGTGGLVFF. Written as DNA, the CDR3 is TGCAGCGTTACCGGGACAGGGGGCTTGGTTTTCTTT.

The CDR3 is CASSFGSGRTGELFF. In nucleotides, the CDR3 is TGCGCCAGCAGTTTCGGTAGCGGGAGGACCGGGGAGCTGTTTTTT. The V and J genes are TRBV5-1 and TRBJ2-2; 10 nucleotides align to TRBD2. The germline CDR1 and CDR2 sequences are SGHRS and YFSETQ. The CDR3 is 15 residues long. Trimming removed 5 bases from V and 5 bases from J; junction bases left unmatched: 6.

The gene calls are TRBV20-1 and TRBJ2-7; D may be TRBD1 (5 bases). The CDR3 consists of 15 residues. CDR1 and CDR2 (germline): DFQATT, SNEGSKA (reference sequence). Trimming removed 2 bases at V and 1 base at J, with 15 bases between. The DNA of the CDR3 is TGCAGTGCTAGAAGTTTGACAGCCCAGTCCTACGAGCAGTACTTC. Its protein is CSARSLTAQSYEQYF.

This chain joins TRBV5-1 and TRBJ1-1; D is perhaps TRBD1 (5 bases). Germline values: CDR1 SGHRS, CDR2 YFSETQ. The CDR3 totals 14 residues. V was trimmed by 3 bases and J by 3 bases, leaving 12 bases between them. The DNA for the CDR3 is TGCGCCAGCAGCTCCTCAGGGTGGGACACTGAAGCTTTCTTT. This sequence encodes CASSSSGWDTEAFF. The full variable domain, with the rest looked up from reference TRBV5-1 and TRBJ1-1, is KAGVTQTPRYLIKTRGQQVTLSCSPISGHRSVSWYQQTPGQGLQFLFEYFSETQRNKGNFPGRFSGRQFSNSRSEMNVSTLELGDSALYLCASSSSGWDTEAFFGQGTRLTVV.

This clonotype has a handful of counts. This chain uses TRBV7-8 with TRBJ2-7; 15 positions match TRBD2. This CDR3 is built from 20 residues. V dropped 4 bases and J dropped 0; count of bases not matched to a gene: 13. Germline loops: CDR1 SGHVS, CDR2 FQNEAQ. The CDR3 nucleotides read TGTGCCAGCAGCTCGTTCGGCGTGGGACTAGCGGGGGGCTTCTCCTACGAGCAGTACTTC. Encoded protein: CASSSFGVGLAGGFSYEQYF.

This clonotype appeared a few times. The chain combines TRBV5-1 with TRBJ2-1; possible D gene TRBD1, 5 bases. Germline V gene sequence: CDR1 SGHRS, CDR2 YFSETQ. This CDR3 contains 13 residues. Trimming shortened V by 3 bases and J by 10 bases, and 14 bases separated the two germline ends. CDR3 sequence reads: CASSSLRTPEQFF. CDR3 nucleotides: TGCGCCAGCAGCTCCCTTCGGACACCCGAGCAGTTCTTC.

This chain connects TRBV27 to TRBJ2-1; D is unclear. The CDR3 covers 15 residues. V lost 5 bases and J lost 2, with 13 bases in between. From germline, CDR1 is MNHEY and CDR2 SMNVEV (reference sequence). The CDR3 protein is CASSMTLNPYNEQFF. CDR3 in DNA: TGTGCCAGCAGTATGACCCTTAACCCCTACAATGAGCAGTTCTTC.

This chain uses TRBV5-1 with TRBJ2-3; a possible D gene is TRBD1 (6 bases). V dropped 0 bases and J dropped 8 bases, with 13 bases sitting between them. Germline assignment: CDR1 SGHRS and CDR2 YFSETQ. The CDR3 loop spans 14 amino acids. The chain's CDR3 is CASSLDRELSTQYF. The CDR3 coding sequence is TGCGCCAGCAGCTTGGACAGGGAGCTGAGTACGCAGTATTTT.